The clone carrying this T cell receptor (beta chain) came up many times. Its antigen is unidentified. RNA transcripts served as the template for amplifying TCR beta CDR3 regions. The HTBI set primed first-round TCR CDR3 RT-PCR. TCRdb independently ran MiXCR on the multiplex PCR reads; one entry per CDR3 protein. The top ten clones hold approximately 3.5% of a sample with under 600,000 distinct CDR3 sequences, 16% of them seen once. Germline V gene data show CDR1 as SQVTM and CDR2 as ANQGSEA. There are 14 residues in the CDR3. Trimming took 2 bases from V and 2 from J; bases not matched to a gene: 6. The source of the sample is a study of T cells in Graves' hyperthyroidism and ophthalmopathy. The study's findings and limits: Expanded thyroid clonotypes (above 0.001) were mostly also found in blood. Ophthalmopathy could be told apart from stable hyperthyroidism with a 13 V-J model.

The receptor's source is a woman aged 40-49 years with Graves' ophthalmopathy. Sequenced material: blood. The chain recombines TRBV29-1 with TRBJ2-7, with 7 bases fitting TRBD1. Here the CDR3 reads CSVEFRDSAYEQYF. DNA of the CDR3: TGCAGCGTTGAATTCCGGGACAGCGCCTACGAGCAGTACTTC.